One and the same sample provided the 2 T cell receptor beta chains below, sequenced in a study of T cell responses to AZD1222 COVID-19 vaccine. Generated by immunoSEQ multiplex PCR, the TCRdb table keeps only in-frame clones and is missing some. The sample yields around 170,000 clones, approximately 91% seen once. The source was peripheral blood, collected on day 0 of AZD1222 vaccination. The receptors come from an adult in good health.

The V and J genes are TRBV20-1 and TRBJ1-2; D is ambiguous. There are 11 residues in the CDR3. Germline-derived CDR1 and CDR2 are DFQATT and SNEGSKA (reference sequence). V was clipped by 3 bases and J by 13 bases, with 15 bases between them. The CDR3: CSASQLGPGTF. CDR3 DNA: TGCAGTGCTAGCCAACTAGGGCCCGGCACCTTC.

This sequence joins TRBV27 and TRBJ1-4; 7 bases are a match to TRBD1. This CDR3 region has 16 residues. Trimming at V came to 6 bases and at J to 3 bases, leaving 10 bases not matched to a gene. Per the germline V gene, CDR1 is MNHEY and CDR2 is SMNVEV (reference sequence). The CDR3 spells CASSYRGGKANEKLFF. CDR3 DNA sequence: TGTGCCAGCAGCTACAGGGGAGGCAAAGCTAATGAAAAACTGTTTTTT.